The clone carrying this T cell receptor (beta chain) occurred a few times. During its preparation, the TCRbeta library received unique molecular identifiers. TCRdb redid the calling of the PCR reads with MiXCR, one entry per CDR3 protein. Among 250,000 to 400,000 distinct CDR3 sequences listed, around 25% were seen once. CDR3 length equals 13 residues. Deletions cut 0 bases from V and 3 bases from J, with 3 bases between. Germline V lookup: CDR1 ENHRY, CDR2 SYGVKD. The data derive from a study of T-cell reconstitution after alpha-beta-depleted transplantation in children. The chain is built from TRBV10-3 and TRBJ1-5; the D is unclear. The sequenced sample was PBMCs, mostly from graft donor cells, obtained 180 days after TCRalphabeta/CD19-depleted stem cell transplant. The TCR was taken from a male patient between 5 and 17 years old who had a stem cell transplant for acute lymphoblastic leukemia, so the T cells may come from the graft donor. The CDR3 spells CAISESDNQPQHF. Written as DNA, the CDR3 is TGTGCCATCAGTGAGTCGGACAATCAGCCCCAGCATTTT.